Described below is a single T cell receptor beta chain sequence and its context. Source study methods: Amplification from reference gene primers served as the basis for estimated nucleated cell counts. Clones were read by immunoSEQ multiplex PCR, and TCRdb kept only the in-frame ones, dropping some. V and J calls and clone size come straight from that table; D and trimming were deduced from the DNA. Of 110,000 or so clones listed, over 75% are singletons. The data stem from a study of blood T cell repertoires in COVID-19. CDR3 size: 11 residues. Germline CDR1 is SQVTM and CDR2 is ANQGSEA. Trimming stripped 6 bases from V and 7 bases from J, with 12 bases between.

The clonotype comes from a woman between 50 and 59 years old with acute or convalescent COVID-19. Material for sequencing was peripheral blood. This chain connects TRBV29-1 to TRBJ1-1; no reliable D call. CDR3 DNA sequence: TGCAGCGTCGTGAGCGGGCTTGAAGCTTTCTTT. Translated, it gives CSVVSGLEAFF.